This T cell receptor (beta chain) was sequenced during a study of CD8 T cells in ankylosing spondylitis. The CDR3 sequence is 15 residues long. V lost 6 bases, J lost 2 bases, and 11 bases lay in between. Germline V lookup: CDR1 MNHEY, CDR2 SVGEGT. A remark on this clonotype: Its antigen is unknown.

TCRdb independently ran MiXCR on the 5' RACE reads; one entry per CDR3 protein. Here the sample spans around 490,000 distinct CDR3 sequences, approximately 5% being singletons. Findings and limits, study-wide: About 8 highly homologous variants made up a TCR beta motif that seemed to typify ankylosing spondylitis blood.

This clonotype originated in a male donor with ankylosing spondylitis. The V call is TRBV6-2 or TRBV6-3, the J call TRBJ2-6; no firm D call. The material sequenced was blood, either unsorted or a sorted T cell fraction (not recorded which). DNA for the CDR3: TGTGCCAGCAGCCCTCTATCCGCTGGGGCCAACGTCCTGACTTTC. It is translated as CASSPLSAGANVLTF.